This passage covers 21 T cell receptor beta chains from one sample sequenced in a study of cytomegalovirus exposure and HLA in healthy donors (dated 2017 in TCRdb). Library prep was done by the immunoSEQ multiplex PCR assay. The multiplex PCR relied on a mix of 60 forward primers for TCR Vbeta segments and 13 reverse primers for TCR Jbeta segments. Not all clones reach the TCRdb copy of this immuneACCESS table, which keeps in-frame sequences only. Checked studies attribute under half of the gap to unresolved V genes and leave the rest unexplained. This sample holds roughly 89,000 clones; roughly 79% were observed only once. In total, the top ten clones hold under 2% of the sample. Input material: PBMCs. All receptors come from a woman in her 30s in good health and CMV-seronegative.

The rearrangement links TRBV11-2 to TRBJ2-1; 9 bases are a match to TRBD1. Germline V gene lookup returns CDR1 SGHAT and CDR2 FQNNGV. This CDR3 is 17 amino acids long. V trimming: 5 bases; J trimming: 8 bases; junction bases outside the gene matches: 16. The CDR3, as DNA: TGTGCCAGCAGCAGGGACAGGGTGGGAGGGGGAGTGGATGAGCAGTTCTTC. It is translated as CASSRDRVGGGVDEQFF.

The genes are TRBV7-9 and TRBJ1-1; the D gene is possibly TRBD1 (6 bases). Germline CDR1 reads SEHNR; CDR2 reads FQNEAQ (reference sequence). The CDR3 runs to 13 residues. V gave up 5 bases and J gave up 5 bases, with 12 bases separating them. CDR3 nucleotide sequence: TGTGCCAGCAGCAATTCAGGGGATACTGAAGCTTTCTTT. Its protein is CASSNSGDTEAFF.

The chain uses TRBV9 and TRBJ2-7; possibly TRBD1 for D (6 bases). Germline values: CDR1 SGDLS, CDR2 YYNGEE. Trimming took 4 bases from V and 4 from J, leaving 12 bases between them. The CDR3 contains 13 residues. CDR3 residues: CASSPGQGYEQYF. For the CDR3, the DNA is TGTGCCAGCAGCCCTGGGCAGGGGTACGAGCAGTACTTC.

Concerning this clone: The identical CDR3 is also encoded by other nucleotide sequences in the sample. V and J are TRBV27 and TRBJ1-2; 7 bases map to TRBD1. Germline V gene data show CDR1 as MNHEY and CDR2 as SMNVEV (reference sequence). With V trimmed by 3 bases and J by 2 bases, 0 bases remained unmatched. The CDR3 is made up of 13 amino acids. CDR3 nucleotide sequence: TGTGCCAGCAGTTTGGGACAGAACTATGGCTACACCTTC. This translates into CASSLGQNYGYTF.

The V and J genes are TRBV6-5 and TRBJ1-1; weak D call: TRBD1 (5 bases). The CDR3 has 14 residues. V lost 2 bases and J 11 bases, leaving 18 bases between the germline ends. From germline, CDR1 is MNHEY and CDR2 SVGAGI. For the CDR3, the DNA is TGTGCCAGCAGTTACGATGGGGCGGCGTCAGGGGCTTTCTTT. Translation gives CASSYDGAASGAFF.

Comments on this clone: A junction boundary mismatches the germline segment, possibly from a read error. The chain carries TRBV10-3 and TRBJ2-1, with 9 positions matching TRBD2. This CDR3 spans 14 amino acids. In germline, CDR1 is ENHRY, CDR2 SYGVKD. CDR3 in amino acids: CAVGREGLYIEQFF. As DNA, the CDR3 is TGTGCGGTGGGGCGGGAGGGTCTTTACATTGAGCAGTTCTTC.

V usage is TRBV27 and J usage is TRBJ2-7, with D perhaps TRBD1 (5 bases). The CDR3 runs to 14 residues. Trimming cost V 3 bases and J 1 base, with 10 bases left between them. Germline V gives CDR1 MNHEY, CDR2 SMNVEV (reference sequence). CDR3 sequence (DNA): TGTGCCAGCAGTTTGCAGGGCCGATCCTACGAGCAGTACTTC. Its translation: CASSLQGRSYEQYF.

This clone was picked up one time. The chain is built from TRBV7-6 and TRBJ1-5; D is undetermined. Germline values: CDR1 SGHVS, CDR2 FNYEAQ. There are 17 residues in the CDR3. V was pared by 1 base and J by 0 bases, with 13 bases between. The CDR3 bases are TGTGCCAGCAGCTTAGGCCCTGAGATTACTAGCAATCAGCCCCAGCATTTT. Amino acid sequence: CASSLGPEITSNQPQHF.

The chain links TRBV28 to TRBJ1-1; TRBD1 matches 7 bases. J was trimmed by 10 bases and V by 1 base; bases with no gene match: 18. The germline V gene has CDR1 MDHEN and CDR2 SYDVKM. The length of the CDR3 is 17 residues. DNA of the CDR3: TGTGCCAGCAGTTTATTCATTTCGGGACAGTCTCTACCTGGAGCTTTCTTT. Translation: CASSLFISGQSLPGAFF.

As regards this clone: Other DNA sequences in the sample encode the same CDR3. The V and J genes are TRBV28 and TRBJ1-3, with D uncertain. CDR3 length equals 15 residues. In germline, CDR1 is MDHEN, CDR2 SYDVKM. Trimming pared 3 bases from V and 0 bases from J, leaving 9 bases between. The CDR3 sequence is CASSFLDNSGNTIYF. For the CDR3, the DNA is TGTGCCAGCAGTTTCTTAGACAACTCTGGAAACACCATATATTTT.

This chain links TRBV19 with TRBJ2-3; TRBD1 is a possible D gene (5 bases). V lost 7 bases to trimming and J lost 6 bases, with 17 bases between them. The CDR3 covers 14 residues. Germline V gene sequence: CDR1 LNHDA, CDR2 SQIVND (reference sequence). The CDR3 sequence is CASKGRVGLDTQYF. The CDR3 nucleotides are TGTGCCAGTAAGGGCAGGGTCGGTTTGGATACGCAGTATTTT.

The chain joins TRBV5-4 to TRBJ2-3; 12 bases are shared with TRBD2. Germline V CDR1 and CDR2: SGHNT, YYREEE (reference sequence). The trim removed 1 base at V and 5 bases at J, leaving 5 bases unmatched. CDR3 length: 16 residues. CDR3 in DNA: TGTGCCAGCAGCTTGCTCGGACTAGCGGGAAGAGATACGCAGTATTTT. Residues: CASSLLGLAGRDTQYF.

This clone was found once. The chain links TRBV5-1 to TRBJ1-4, with 7 bases aligning to TRBD1. Germline V gene sequence: CDR1 SGHRS, CDR2 YFSETQ. CDR3 length: 14 residues. Trimming cost V 0 bases and J 6 bases; bases outside gene matches: 2. Here the CDR3 reads CASSLGTGDEKLFF. The CDR3 bases are TGCGCCAGCAGCTTGGGGACAGGCGATGAAAAACTGTTTTTT.

This clone was counted a few times. The rearrangement links TRBV28 to TRBJ2-7, with TRBD2 matching 11 bases. This CDR3 has 19 amino acids. Per the germline V gene, CDR1 is MDHEN and CDR2 is SYDVKM. J lost 0 bases, V lost 3 bases, and 13 bases had no gene match. CDR3 amino acids: CASSFPGTSGITGSYEQYF. CDR3 DNA: TGTGCCAGCAGTTTTCCTGGGACTAGCGGAATAACAGGCTCCTACGAGCAGTACTTC. Looking up the rest from reference TRBV28 and TRBJ2-7 gives the full variable domain: DVKVTQSSRYLVKRTGEKVFLECVQDMDHENMFWYRQDPGLGLRLIYFSYDVKMKEKGDIPEGYSVSREKKERFSLILESASTNQTSMYLCASSFPGTSGITGSYEQYFGPGTRLTVT.

The chain recombines TRBV28 with TRBJ1-2; D is unresolved. This CDR3 spans 14 amino acids. V was shortened by 2 bases and J by 4 bases, with 11 bases between the two germline ends. Germline assignment: CDR1 MDHEN and CDR2 SYDVKM. The CDR3 DNA is TGTGCCAGCAGTTTAGGAGGTATAGGCTATGGCTACACCTTC. It codes for CASSLGGIGYGYTF.

This clone has only a few counts. The CDR3: CASSATGTASYEQYF. In nucleotides, the CDR3 is TGTGCCAGCAGCGCCACCGGGACAGCCTCCTACGAGCAGTACTTC. The chain combines TRBV9 with TRBJ2-7, with TRBD1 matching 7 bases. Germline CDR1 is SGDLS and CDR2 is YYNGEE. V shed 3 bases, J shed 0 bases, and the junction held 6 bases outside the gene matches. The CDR3 loop spans 15 amino acids.

V usage is TRBV5-6 and J usage is TRBJ2-1, with a weak D call TRBD1 (5 bases). The V and J ends lost 4 bases and 7 bases respectively, with 27 bases between them. The CDR3 spans 18 residues. The V gene's germline CDR1 is SGHDT and CDR2 YYEEEE. CDR3 coding DNA: TGTGCCAGCAGCCCAACGGACAAGGGTTGGTCTGGGGTGAATGAGCAGTTCTTC. As protein: CASSPTDKGWSGVNEQFF.

The CDR3 region is CASSSQGRWETQYF. CDR3 DNA: TGCGCCAGCAGCTCCCAGGGTAGATGGGAGACCCAGTACTTC. V and J are TRBV5-1 and TRBJ2-5; weak D call: TRBD1 (5 bases). The CDR3 is made up of 14 amino acids. Per the germline V gene, CDR1 is SGHRS and CDR2 is YFSETQ. Between the trimmed V and J ends, which lost 3 bases and 5 bases, there was a span of 14 bases.

This clone was detected a few times. V is TRBV18 and J is TRBJ1-3; no firm D call. The CDR3 is made up of 15 amino acids. The V gene lost 2 bases and the J gene lost 2 bases, with 10 bases spanning the gap. Germline V gene sequence: CDR1 KGHSH, CDR2 LQKENI. The CDR3 here is CASSPSGRTGNTIYF. CDR3 sequence (DNA): TGTGCCAGCTCACCAAGCGGCAGGACTGGAAACACCATATATTTT.

This chain uses TRBV28 with TRBJ2-4; 10 positions agree with TRBD2. CDR3 length: 15 residues. The trim removed 2 bases at V and 7 bases at J, leaving 5 bases unmatched. CDR1 and CDR2 (germline): MDHEN, SYDVKM. CDR3 DNA sequence: TGTGCCAGCAGTTTAGCCTATAGCGGGAGGAACATTCAGTACTTC. It yields the protein CASSLAYSGRNIQYF. The complete variable domain, with remaining parts taken from reference TRBV28 and TRBJ2-4, reads DVKVTQSSRYLVKRTGEKVFLECVQDMDHENMFWYRQDPGLGLRLIYFSYDVKMKEKGDIPEGYSVSREKKERFSLILESASTNQTSMYLCASSLAYSGRNIQYFGAGTRLSVL.

The chain employs TRBV27 and TRBJ2-7; the match to TRBD2 covers 8 bases. Germline V gives CDR1 MNHEY, CDR2 SMNVEV (reference sequence). J was trimmed by 3 bases and V by 1 base; bases with no gene match: 11. The CDR3 is 17 residues long. CDR3 sequence reads: CASSLLGTAGGCYEQYF. Here the CDR3 DNA reads TGTGCCAGCAGTTTATTGGGAACGGCGGGAGGCTGCTACGAGCAGTACTTC.